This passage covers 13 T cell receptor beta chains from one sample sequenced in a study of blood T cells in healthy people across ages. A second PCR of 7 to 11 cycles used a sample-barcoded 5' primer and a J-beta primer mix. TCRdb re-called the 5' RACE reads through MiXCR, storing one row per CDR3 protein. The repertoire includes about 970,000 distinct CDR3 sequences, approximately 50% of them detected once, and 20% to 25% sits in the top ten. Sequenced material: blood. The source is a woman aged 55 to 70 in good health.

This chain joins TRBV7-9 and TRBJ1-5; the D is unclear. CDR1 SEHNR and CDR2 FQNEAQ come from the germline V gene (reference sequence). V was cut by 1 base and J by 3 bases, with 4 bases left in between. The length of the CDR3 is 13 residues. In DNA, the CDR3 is TGTGCCAGCAGCTTAGACCTCAATCAGCCCCAGCATTTT. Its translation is CASSLDLNQPQHF.

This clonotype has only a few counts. Written as DNA, the CDR3 is TGTGCCAGCAGTAAATACGACAGGGATCGCGAGCAGTACTTC. This codes for CASSKYDRDREQYF. The V and J genes are TRBV6-2 or TRBV6-3 and TRBJ2-7; TRBD1 agrees at 7 bases. There are 14 residues in the CDR3. After removal of 5 bases from V and 6 bases from J, the junction contained 10 bases not matched to a gene. Per germline, CDR1 MNHEY and CDR2 SVGEGT.

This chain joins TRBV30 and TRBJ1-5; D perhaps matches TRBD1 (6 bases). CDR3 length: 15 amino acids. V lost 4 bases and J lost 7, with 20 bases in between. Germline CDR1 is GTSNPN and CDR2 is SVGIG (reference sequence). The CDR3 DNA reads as TGTGCCTGGACAGAAGAAACAGGGCCCCCGCAGCCCCAGCATTTT. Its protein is CAWTEETGPPQPQHF.

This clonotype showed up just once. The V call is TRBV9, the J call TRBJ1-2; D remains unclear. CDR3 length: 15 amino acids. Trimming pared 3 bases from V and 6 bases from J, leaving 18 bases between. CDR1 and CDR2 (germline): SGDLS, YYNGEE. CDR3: CASSAPLDINDGYTF. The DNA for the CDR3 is TGTGCCAGCAGCGCGCCCCTCGACATTAATGATGGCTACACCTTC.

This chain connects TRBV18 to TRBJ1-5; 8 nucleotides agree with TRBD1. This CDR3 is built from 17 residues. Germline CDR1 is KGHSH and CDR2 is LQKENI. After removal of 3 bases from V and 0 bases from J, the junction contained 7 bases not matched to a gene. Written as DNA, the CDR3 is TGTGCCAGCTCACCCCGGACAGGGCTTAATAGCAATCAGCCCCAGCATTTT. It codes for CASSPRTGLNSNQPQHF. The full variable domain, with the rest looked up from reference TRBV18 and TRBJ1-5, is NAGVMQNPRHLVRRRGQEARLRCSPMKGHSHVYWYRQLPEEGLKFMVYLQKENIIDESGMPKERFSAEFPKEGPSILRIQQVVRGDSAAYFCASSPRTGLNSNQPQHFGDGTRLSIL.

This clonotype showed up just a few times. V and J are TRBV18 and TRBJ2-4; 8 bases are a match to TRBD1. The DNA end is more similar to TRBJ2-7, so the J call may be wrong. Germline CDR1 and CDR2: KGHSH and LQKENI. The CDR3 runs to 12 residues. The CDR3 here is CASCDRGGEQYF. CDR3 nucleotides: TGTGCCAGCTGCGACAGGGGCGGCGAGCAGTACTTC.

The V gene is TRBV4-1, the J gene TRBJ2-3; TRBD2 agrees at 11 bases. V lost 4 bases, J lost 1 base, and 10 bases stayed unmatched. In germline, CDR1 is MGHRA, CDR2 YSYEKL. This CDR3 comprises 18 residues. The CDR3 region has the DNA TGCGCCAGCAGCCCAACCCACAAACTAGCGGGAGGCACAGATACGCAGTATTTT. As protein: CASSPTHKLAGGTDTQYF.

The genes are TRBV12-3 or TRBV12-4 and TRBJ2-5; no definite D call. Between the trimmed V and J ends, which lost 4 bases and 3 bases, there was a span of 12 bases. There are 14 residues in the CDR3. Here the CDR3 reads CASSSQDGEETQYF. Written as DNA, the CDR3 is TGTGCCAGCAGTTCTCAGGACGGAGAAGAGACCCAGTACTTC.

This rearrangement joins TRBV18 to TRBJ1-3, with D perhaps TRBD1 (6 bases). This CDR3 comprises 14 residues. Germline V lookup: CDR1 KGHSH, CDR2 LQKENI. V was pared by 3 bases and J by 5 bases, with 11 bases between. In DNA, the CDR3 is TGTGCCAGCTCACCGCGGACAGAGCGAAACACCATATATTTT. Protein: CASSPRTERNTIYF.

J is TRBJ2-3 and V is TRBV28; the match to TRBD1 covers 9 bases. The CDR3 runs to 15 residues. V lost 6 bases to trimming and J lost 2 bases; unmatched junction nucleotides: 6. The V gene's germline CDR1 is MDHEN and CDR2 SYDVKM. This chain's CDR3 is CASRGQGLVTDTQYF. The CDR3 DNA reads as TGTGCCAGCAGAGGACAGGGGTTGGTCACAGATACGCAGTATTTT.

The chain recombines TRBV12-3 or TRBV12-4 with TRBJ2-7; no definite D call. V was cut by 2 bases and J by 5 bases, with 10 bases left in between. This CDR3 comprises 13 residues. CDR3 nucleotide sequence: TGTGCCAGCAGTTTATCAGACGGGCACGAGCAGTACTTC. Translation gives CASSLSDGHEQYF.

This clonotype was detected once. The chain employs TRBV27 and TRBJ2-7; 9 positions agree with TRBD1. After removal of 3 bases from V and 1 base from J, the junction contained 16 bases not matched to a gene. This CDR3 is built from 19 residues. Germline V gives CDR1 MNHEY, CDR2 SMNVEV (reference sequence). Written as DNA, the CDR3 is TGTGCCAGCAGTTTCTGGTTTGTGGACGGCGACAGGGGGTCCTACGAGCAGTACTTC. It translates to CASSFWFVDGDRGSYEQYF.

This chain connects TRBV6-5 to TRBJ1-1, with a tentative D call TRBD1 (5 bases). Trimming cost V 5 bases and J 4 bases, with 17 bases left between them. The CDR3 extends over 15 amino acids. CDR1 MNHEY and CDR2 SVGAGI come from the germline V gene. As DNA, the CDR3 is TGTGCCAGCAGTCCCGGGGAGGCTGGGGGCACTGAAGCTTTCTTT. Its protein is CASSPGEAGGTEAFF.